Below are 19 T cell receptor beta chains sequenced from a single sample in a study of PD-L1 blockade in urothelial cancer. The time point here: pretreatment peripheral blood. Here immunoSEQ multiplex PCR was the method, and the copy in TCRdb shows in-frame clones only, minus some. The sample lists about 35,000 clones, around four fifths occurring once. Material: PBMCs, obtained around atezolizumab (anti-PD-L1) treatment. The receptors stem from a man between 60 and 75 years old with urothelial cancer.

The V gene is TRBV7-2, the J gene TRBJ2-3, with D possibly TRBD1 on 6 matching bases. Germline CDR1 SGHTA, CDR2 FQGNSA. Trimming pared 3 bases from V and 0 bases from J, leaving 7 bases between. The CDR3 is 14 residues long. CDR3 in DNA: TGTGCCAGCAGCTTGGACAGTAGCACAGATACGCAGTATTTT. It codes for CASSLDSSTDTQYF.

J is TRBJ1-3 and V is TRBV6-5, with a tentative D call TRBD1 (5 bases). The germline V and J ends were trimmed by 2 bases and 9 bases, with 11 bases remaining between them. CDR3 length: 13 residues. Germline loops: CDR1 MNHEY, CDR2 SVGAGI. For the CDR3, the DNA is TGTGCCAGCAGTTACCTCAGGGATAGCACCATATATTTT. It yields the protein CASSYLRDSTIYF.

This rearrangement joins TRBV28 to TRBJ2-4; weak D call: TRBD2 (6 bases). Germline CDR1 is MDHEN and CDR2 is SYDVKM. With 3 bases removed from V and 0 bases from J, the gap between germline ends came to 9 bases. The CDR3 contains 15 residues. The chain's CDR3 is CASSLFGGAKNIQYF. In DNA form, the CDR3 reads TGTGCCAGCAGTTTGTTCGGGGGAGCCAAAAACATTCAGTACTTC.

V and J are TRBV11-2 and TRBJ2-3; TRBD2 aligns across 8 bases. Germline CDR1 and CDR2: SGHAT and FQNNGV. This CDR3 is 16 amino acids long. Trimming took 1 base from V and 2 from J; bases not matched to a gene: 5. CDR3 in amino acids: CASSLGGGRNTDTQYF. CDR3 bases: TGTGCCAGCAGCTTAGGCGGGGGGAGAAACACAGATACGCAGTATTTT.

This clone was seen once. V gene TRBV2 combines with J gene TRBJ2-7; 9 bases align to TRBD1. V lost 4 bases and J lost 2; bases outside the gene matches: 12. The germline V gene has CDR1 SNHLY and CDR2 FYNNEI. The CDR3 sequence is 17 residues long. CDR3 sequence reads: CASSVSSLTGGTYEQYF. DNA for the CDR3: TGTGCCAGCAGTGTATCGAGCCTGACAGGGGGGACCTACGAGCAGTACTTC.

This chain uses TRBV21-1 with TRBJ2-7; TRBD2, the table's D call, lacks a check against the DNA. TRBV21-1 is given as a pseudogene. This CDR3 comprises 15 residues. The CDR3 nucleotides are TGTGCCAGCAGCAAAAGGGAAGGGAGAATCTACGAGCAGTACTTC. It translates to CASSKREGRIYEQYF.

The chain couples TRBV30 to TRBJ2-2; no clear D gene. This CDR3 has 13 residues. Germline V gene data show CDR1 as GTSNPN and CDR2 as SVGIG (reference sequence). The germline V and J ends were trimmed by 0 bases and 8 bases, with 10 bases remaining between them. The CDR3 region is CAWSVLLRGELFF. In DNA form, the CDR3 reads TGTGCCTGGAGTGTATTGCTGAGAGGGGAGCTGTTTTTT.

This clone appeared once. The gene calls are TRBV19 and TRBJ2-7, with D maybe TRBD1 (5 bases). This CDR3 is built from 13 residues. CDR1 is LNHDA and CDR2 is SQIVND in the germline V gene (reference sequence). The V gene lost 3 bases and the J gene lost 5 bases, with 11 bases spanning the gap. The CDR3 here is CASSINIGDEQYF. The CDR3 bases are TGTGCCAGTAGTATTAATATAGGGGACGAGCAGTACTTC.

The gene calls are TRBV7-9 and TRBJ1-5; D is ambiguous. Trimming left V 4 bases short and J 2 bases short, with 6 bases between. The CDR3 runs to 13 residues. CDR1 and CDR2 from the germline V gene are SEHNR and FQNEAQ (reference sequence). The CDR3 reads CASSSRGNQPQHF. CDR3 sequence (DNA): TGTGCCAGCAGCTCGAGAGGCAATCAGCCCCAGCATTTT. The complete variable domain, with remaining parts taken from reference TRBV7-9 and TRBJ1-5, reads DTGVSQNPRHKITKRGQNVTFRCDPISEHNRLYWYRQTLGQGPEFLTYFQNEAQLEKSRLLSDRFSAERPKGSFSTLEIQRTEQGDSAMYLCASSSRGNQPQHFGDGTRLSIL.

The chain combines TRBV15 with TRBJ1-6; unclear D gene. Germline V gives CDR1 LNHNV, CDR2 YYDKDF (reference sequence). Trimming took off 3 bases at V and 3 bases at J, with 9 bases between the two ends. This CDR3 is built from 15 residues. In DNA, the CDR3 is TGTGCCACCAGCAGCCTCGCGGACTATAATTCACCCCTCCACTTT. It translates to CATSSLADYNSPLHF.

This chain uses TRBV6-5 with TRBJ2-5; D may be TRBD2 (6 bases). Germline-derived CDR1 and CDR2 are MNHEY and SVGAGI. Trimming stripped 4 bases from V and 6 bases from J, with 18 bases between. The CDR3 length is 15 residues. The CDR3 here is CASSSWAGIIKTQYF. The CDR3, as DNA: TGTGCCAGCAGTTCTTGGGCGGGGATCATTAAGACCCAGTACTTC.

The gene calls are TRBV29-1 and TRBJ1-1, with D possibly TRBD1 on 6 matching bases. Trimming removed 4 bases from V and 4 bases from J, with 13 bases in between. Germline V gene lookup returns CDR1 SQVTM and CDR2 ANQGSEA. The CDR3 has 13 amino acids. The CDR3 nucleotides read TGCAGCGTTGGAGGGGGAAGGAGCACTGAAGCTTTCTTT. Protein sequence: CSVGGGRSTEAFF. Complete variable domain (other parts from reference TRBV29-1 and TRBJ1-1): SAVISQKPSRDICQRGTSLTIQCQVDSQVTMMFWYRQQPGQSLTLIATANQGSEATYESGFVIDKFPISRPNLTFSTLTVSNMSPEDSSIYLCSVGGGRSTEAFFGQGTRLTVV.

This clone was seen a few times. The DNA for the CDR3 is TGTGCCAGCAGCCCCCCGTACAGGATGCAAGAGACCCAGTACTTC. As protein: CASSPPYRMQETQYF. The rearrangement links TRBV7-9 to TRBJ2-5; D perhaps matches TRBD1 (5 bases). Germline lookup yields CDR1 SEHNR and CDR2 FQNEAQ (reference sequence). The CDR3 loop spans 15 amino acids. The V end lost 5 bases, the J end lost 2 bases, and 15 bases lay between the germline ends.

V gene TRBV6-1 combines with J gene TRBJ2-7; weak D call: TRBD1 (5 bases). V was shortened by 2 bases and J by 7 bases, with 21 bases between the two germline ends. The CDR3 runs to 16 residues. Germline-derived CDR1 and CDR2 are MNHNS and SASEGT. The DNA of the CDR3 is TGTGCCAGCAGTGAAACTGAGTGGGGCCCCCTTGGAGAGCAGTACTTC. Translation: CASSETEWGPLGEQYF.

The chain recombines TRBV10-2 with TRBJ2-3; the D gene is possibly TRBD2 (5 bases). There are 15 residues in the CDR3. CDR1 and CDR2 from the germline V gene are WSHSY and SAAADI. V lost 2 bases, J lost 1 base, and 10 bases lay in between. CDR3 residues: CASSETDYGTDTQYF. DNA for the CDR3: TGCGCCAGCAGTGAGACAGACTACGGCACAGATACGCAGTATTTT.

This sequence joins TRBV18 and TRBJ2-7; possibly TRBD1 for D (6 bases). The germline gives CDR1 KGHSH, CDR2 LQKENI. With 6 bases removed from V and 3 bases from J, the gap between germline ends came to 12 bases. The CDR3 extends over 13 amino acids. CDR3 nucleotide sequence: TGTGCCAGCTCCGCAGGGGCCTTCTACGAGCAGTACTTC. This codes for CASSAGAFYEQYF.

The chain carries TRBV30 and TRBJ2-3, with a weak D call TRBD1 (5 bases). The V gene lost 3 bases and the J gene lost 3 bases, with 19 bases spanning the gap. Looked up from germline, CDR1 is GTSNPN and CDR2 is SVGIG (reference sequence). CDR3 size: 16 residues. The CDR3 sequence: CAWSGSLGARTDTQYF. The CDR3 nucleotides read TGTGCCTGGAGCGGATCGCTAGGGGCGAGAACAGATACGCAGTATTTT.

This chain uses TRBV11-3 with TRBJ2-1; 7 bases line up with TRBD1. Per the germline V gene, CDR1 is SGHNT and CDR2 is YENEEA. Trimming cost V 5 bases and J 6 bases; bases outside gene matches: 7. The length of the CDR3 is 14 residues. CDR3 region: CASSPRQGANEQFF. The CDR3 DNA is TGTGCCAGCAGCCCCCGACAGGGCGCCAATGAGCAGTTCTTC.

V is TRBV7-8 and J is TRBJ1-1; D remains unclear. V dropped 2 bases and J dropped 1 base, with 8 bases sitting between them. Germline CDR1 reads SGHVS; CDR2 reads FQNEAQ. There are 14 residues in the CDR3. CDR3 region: CASSLNPRNTEAFF. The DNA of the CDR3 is TGTGCCAGCAGCTTAAATCCGAGGAACACTGAAGCTTTCTTT. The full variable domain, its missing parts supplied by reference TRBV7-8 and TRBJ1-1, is GAGVSQSPRYKVAKRGQDVALRCDPISGHVSLFWYQQALGQGPEFLTYFQNEAQLDKSGLPSDRFFAERPEGSVSTLKIQRTQQEDSAVYLCASSLNPRNTEAFFGQGTRLTVV.